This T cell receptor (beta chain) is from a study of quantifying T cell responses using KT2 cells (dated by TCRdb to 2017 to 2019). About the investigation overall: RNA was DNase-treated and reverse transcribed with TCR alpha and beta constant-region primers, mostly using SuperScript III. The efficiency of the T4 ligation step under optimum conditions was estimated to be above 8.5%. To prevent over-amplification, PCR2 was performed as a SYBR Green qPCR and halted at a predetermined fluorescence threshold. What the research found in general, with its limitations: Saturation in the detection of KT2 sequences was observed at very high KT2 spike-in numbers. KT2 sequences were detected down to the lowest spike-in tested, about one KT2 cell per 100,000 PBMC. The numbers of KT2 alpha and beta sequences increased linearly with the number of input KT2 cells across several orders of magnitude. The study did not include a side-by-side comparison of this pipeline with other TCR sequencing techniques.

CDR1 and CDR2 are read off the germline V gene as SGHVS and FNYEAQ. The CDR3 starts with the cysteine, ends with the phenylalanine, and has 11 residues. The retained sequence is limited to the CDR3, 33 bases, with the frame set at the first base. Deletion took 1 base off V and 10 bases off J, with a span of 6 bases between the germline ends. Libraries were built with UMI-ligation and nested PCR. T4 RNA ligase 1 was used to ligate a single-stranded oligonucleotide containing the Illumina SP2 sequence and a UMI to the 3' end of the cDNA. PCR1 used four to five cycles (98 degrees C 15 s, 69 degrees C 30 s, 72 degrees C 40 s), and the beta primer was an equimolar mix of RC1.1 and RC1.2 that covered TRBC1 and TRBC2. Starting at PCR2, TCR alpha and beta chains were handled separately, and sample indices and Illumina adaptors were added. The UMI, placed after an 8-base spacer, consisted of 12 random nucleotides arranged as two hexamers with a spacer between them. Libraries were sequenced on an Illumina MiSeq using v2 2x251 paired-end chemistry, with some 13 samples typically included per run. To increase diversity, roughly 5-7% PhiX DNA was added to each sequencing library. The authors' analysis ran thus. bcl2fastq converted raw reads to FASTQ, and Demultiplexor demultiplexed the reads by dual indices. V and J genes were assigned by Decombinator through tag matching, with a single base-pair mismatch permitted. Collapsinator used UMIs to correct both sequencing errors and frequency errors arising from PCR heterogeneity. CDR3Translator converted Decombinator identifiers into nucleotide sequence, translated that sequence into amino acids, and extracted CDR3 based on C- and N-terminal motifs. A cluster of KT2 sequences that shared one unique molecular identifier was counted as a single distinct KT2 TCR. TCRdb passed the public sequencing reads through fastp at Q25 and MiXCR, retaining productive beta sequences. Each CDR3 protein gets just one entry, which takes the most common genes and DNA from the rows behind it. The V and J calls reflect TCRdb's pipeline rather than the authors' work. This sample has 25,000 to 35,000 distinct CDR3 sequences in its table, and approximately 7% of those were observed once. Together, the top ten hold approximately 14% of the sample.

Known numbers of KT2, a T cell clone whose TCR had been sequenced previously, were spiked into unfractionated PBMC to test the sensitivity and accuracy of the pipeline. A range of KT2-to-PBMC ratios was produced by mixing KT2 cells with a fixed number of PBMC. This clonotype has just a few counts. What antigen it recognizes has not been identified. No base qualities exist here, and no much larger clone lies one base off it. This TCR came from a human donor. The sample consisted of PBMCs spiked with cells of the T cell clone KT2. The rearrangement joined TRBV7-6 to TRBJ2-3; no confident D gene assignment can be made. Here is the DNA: TGTGCCAGCAGCTTAGGTGCATCGCAGTATTTT. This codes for CASSLGASQYF. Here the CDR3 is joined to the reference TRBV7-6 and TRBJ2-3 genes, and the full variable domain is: GAGVSQSPRYKVTKRGQDVALRCDPISGHVSLYWYRQALGQGPEFLTYFNYEAQQDKSGLPNDRFSAERPEGSISTLTIQRTEQRDSAMYRCASSLGASQYFGPGTRLTVL.